This TCR beta chain was documented in a study of shared clonotypes between healthy human individuals. Study details: Each donor had three CD4 naive, three CD4 memory, two CD8 naive and one CD8 memory plate. Study results and caveats: Generally, naive subsets (rather than memory subsets) showed larger estimated richness. Sharing across four donors was highest in naive CD4 (roughly 5%) and lowest in memory CD8 (approximately 0.4%).

Of note for this clone: Its antigen is currently unknown.

Each subset's genomic DNA was shared equally among a number of immunoSEQ plates. Clones were sequenced by immunoSEQ multiplex PCR, and TCRdb holds only the in-frame ones, with some missing. Among some 380,000 clones listed, about 96% were seen once. Sequencing used memory CD8+ T cells sorted from blood. Subset indicated: CD45RO+ cells pooled with CCR7-negative TemRA cells. This TCR was sampled from a man between 25 and 39 years old in good health.

The CDR3 nucleotides are TGTGCCAGCAGCTTGTTTCGGATGAACTACGAGCAGTACTTC. Protein: CASSLFRMNYEQYF. This chain links TRBV5-6 with TRBJ2-7; D unclear. Looked up from germline, CDR1 is SGHDT and CDR2 is YYEEEE. There are 14 residues in the CDR3. Trimming cost V 1 base and J 3 bases, with 11 bases left between them.